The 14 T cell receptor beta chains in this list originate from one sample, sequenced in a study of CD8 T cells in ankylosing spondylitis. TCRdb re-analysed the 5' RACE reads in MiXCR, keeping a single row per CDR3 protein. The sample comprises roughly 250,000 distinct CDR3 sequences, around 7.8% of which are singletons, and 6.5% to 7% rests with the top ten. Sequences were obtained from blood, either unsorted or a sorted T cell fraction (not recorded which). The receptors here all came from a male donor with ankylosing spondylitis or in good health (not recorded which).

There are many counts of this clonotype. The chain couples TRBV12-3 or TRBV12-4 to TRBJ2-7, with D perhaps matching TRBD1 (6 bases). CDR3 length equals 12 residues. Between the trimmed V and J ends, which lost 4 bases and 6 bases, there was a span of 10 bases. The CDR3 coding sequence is TGTGCCAGCAGTTCCCCAGGGGTCGAGCAGTACTTC. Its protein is CASSSPGVEQYF.

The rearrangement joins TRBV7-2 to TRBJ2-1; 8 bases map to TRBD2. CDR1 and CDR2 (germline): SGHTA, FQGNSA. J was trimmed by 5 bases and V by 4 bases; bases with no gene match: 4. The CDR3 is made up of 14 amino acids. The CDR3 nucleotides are TGTGCCAGCAGCTCGGGACTAGGGAACAATGAGCAGTTCTTC. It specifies CASSSGLGNNEQFF. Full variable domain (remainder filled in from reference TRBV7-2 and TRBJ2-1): GAGVSQSPSNKVTEKGKDVELRCDPISGHTALYWYRQSLGQGLEFLIYFQGNSAPDKSGLPSDRFSAERTGGSVSTLTIQRTQQEDSAVYLCASSSGLGNNEQFFGPGTRLTVL.

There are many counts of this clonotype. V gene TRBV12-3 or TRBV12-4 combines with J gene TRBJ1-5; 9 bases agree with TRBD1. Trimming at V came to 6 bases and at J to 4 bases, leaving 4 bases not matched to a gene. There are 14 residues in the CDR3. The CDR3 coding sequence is TGTGCCAGCAGCCCGGACAGGGGTAATCAGCCCCAGCATTTT. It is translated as CASSPDRGNQPQHF.

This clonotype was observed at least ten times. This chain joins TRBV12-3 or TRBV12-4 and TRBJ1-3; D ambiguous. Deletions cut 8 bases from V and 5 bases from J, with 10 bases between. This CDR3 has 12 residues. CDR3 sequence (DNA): TGTGCCAGCTCGGTCCCCCGAAACACCATATATTTT. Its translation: CASSVPRNTIYF.

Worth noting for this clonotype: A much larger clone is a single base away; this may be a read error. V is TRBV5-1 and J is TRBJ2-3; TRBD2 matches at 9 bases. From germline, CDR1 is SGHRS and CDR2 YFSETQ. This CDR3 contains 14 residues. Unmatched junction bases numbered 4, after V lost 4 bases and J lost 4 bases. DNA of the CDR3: TGCGCCAGCAGCCGGACTAGCGACCCAGATACGCAGTATTTT. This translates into CASSRTSDPDTQYF. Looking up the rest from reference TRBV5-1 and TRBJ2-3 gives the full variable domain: KAGVTQTPRYLIKTRGQQVTLSCSPISGHRSVSWYQQTPGQGLQFLFEYFSETQRNKGNFPGRFSGRQFSNSRSEMNVSTLELGDSALYLCASSRTSDPDTQYFGPGTRLTVL.

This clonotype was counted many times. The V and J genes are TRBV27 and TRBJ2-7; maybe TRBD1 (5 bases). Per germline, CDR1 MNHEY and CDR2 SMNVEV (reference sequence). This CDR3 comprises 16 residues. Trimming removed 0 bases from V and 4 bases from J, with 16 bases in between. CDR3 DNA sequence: TGTGCCAGCAGTTTATCGCCACCCGACAGAAGATACGAGCAGTACTTC. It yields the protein CASSLSPPDRRYEQYF.

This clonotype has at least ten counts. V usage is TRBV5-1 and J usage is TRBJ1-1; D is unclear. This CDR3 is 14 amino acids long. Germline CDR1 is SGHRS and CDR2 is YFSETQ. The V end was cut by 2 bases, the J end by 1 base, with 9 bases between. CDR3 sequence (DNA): TGCGCCAGCAGCTTAGGGCCCCAGAACACTGAAGCTTTCTTT. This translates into CASSLGPQNTEAFF.

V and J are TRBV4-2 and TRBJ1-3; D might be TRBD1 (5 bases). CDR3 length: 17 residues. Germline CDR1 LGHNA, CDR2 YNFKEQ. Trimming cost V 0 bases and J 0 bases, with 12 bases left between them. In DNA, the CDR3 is TGTGCCAGCAGCCAAGACCCAAGACAGAGCTCTGGAAACACCATATATTTT. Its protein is CASSQDPRQSSGNTIYF.

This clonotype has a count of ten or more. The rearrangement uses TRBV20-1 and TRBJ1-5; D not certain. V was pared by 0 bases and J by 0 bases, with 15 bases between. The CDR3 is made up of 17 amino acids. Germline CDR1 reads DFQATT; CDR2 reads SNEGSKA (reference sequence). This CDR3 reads CSARDERKADSNQPQHF. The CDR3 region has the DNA TGCAGTGCTAGAGATGAGAGGAAGGCCGATAGCAATCAGCCCCAGCATTTT.

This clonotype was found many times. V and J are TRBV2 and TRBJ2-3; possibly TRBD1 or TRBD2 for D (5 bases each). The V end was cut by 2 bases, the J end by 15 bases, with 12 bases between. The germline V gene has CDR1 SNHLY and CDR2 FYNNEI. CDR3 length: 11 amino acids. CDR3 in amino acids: CASSEWDLGYF. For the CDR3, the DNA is TGTGCCAGCAGTGAATGGGACCTCGGTTATTTT.

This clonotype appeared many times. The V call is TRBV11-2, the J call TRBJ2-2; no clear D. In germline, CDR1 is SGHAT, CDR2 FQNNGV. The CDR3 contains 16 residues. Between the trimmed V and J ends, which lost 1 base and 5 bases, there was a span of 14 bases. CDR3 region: CASSLAIPLTTGELFF. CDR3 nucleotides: TGTGCCAGCAGCTTAGCAATTCCTTTAACGACCGGGGAGCTGTTTTTT.

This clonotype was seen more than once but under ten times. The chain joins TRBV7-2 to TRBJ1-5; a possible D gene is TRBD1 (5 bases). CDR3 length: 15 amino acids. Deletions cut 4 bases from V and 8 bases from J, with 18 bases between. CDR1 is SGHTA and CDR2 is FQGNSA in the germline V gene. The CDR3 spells CASSSSVGGGKPQHF. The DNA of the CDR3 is TGTGCCAGCAGCTCCTCCGTTGGCGGGGGTAAGCCCCAGCATTTT.

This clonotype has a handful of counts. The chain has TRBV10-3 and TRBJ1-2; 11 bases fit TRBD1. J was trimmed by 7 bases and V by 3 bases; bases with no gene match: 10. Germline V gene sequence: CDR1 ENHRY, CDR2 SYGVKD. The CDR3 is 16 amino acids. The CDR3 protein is CAISDPAGQGGIGYTF. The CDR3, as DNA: TGTGCCATCAGTGACCCCGCGGGACAGGGGGGTATTGGCTACACCTTC.

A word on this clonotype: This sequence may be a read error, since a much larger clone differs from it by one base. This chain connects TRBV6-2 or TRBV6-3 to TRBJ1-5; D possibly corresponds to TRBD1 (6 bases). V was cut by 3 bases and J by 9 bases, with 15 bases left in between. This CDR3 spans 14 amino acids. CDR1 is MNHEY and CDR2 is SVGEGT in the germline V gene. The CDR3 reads CASSYQGLLGPQHF. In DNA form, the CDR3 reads TGTGCCAGCAGTTATCAGGGGCTCCTGGGGCCCCAGCATTTT.